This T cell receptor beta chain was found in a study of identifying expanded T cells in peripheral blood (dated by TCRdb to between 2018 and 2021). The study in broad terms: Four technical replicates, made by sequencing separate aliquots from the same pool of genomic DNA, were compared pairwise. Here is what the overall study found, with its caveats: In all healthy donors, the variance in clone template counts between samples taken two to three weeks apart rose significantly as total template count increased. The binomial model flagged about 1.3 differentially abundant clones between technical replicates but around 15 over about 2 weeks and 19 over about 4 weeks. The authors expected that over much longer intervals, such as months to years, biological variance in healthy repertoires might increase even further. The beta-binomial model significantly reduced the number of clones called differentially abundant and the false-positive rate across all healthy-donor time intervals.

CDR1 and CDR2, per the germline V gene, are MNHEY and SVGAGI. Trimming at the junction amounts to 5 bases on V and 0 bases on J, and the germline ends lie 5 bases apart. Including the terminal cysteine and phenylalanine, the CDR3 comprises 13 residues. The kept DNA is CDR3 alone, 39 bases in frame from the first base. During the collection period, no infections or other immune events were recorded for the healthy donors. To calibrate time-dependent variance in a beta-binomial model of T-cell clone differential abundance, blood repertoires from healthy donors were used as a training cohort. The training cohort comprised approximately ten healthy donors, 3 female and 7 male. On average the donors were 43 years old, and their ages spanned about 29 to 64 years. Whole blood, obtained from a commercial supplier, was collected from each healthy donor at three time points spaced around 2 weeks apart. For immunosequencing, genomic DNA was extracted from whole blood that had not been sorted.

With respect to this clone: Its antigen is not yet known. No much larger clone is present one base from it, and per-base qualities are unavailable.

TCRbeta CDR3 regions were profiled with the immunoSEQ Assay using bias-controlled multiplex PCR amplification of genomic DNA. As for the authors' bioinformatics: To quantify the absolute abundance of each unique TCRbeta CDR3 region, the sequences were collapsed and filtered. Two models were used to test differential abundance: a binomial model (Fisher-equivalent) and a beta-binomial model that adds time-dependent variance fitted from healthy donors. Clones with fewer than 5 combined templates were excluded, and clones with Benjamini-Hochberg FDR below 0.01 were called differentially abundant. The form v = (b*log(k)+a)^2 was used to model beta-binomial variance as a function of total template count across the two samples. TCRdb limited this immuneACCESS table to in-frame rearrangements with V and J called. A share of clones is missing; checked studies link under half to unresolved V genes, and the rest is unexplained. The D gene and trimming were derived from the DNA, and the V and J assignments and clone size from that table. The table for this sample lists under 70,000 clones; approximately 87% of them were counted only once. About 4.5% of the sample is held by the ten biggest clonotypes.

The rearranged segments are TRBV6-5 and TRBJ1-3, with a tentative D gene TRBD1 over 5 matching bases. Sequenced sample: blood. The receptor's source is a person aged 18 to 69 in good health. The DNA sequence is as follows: TGTGCCAGCAGTAGGGGCTCTGGAAACACCATATATTTT. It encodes CASSRGSGNTIYF.